This record looks at one T cell receptor (beta chain) sequence and its context. The CDR3 has 14 amino acids. From germline, CDR1 is SGHDT and CDR2 YYEEEE. V was trimmed by 1 base and J by 6 bases, leaving 11 bases between them. These data belong to a study of T cell changes during pregnancy in multiple sclerosis. The table came from immunoSEQ multiplex PCR; TCRdb's copy has only in-frame clones and leaves some out. The repertoire holds tens of thousands of clones, approximately 92% seen once, with 3% to 4% in the top ten. The source was peripheral blood, collected after pregnancy. The rearrangement uses TRBV5-6 and TRBJ2-1; TRBD2 is a possible D gene (5 bases). This receptor was identified in a female donor in good health, enrolled as a control in a pregnancy study. CDR3 bases: TGTGCCAGCAGCTTGTCTCTAGCCCCCAATGAGCAGTTCTTC. Amino acid sequence: CASSLSLAPNEQFF.